The rows below give T cell receptor beta chains drawn from one sample of a study of cytomegalovirus exposure and HLA in healthy donors. Produced via immunoSEQ multiplex PCR; TCRdb's table is partial and in-frame only. Among 120,000 to 150,000 clones listed, 77% were seen once. The sequencing input was PBMCs. These TCRs come from a female donor in good health and CMV-seronegative. Each CDR3 is given without its conserved first and last residue. Fields, in order: V gene, D gene, J gene, CDR3 protein. The D gene is left open where the match is weak.

V gene: TRBV6-6; D gene: TRBD2; J gene: TRBJ2-2; CDR3 protein: ASLFREGPGELF
V gene: TRBV2; D gene: NA; J gene: TRBJ1-1; CDR3 protein: ASNPLEGDEAF
V gene: TRBV27; D gene: NA; J gene: TRBJ2-1; CDR3 protein: ARPCLSASYNEQF
V gene: TRBV5-4; D gene: TRBD1; J gene: TRBJ2-2; CDR3 protein: ASSAGQAGTGELF
V gene: TRBV6-6; D gene: NA; J gene: TRBJ1-1; CDR3 protein: ASSYDFGSTEAF
V gene: TRBV7-7; D gene: NA; J gene: TRBJ2-7; CDR3 protein: ASSLVRTSTTIYEQY
V gene: TRBV27; D gene: TRBD1; J gene: TRBJ1-1; CDR3 protein: ASSQGGTEAF
V gene: TRBV25-1; D gene: TRBD2; J gene: TRBJ2-3; CDR3 protein: ASRPTSGGPTDTQY
V gene: TRBV28; D gene: TRBD1; J gene: TRBJ1-2; CDR3 protein: ASSQGTELHNYGYT
V gene: TRBV25-1; D gene: TRBD1; J gene: TRBJ2-7; CDR3 protein: ASSQWTGNYEQY
V gene: TRBV5-1; D gene: TRBD1; J gene: TRBJ2-2; CDR3 protein: ASRSGQGNTGELF
V gene: TRBV27; D gene: TRBD1; J gene: TRBJ2-1; CDR3 protein: ASSSPSGGRYNEQF
V gene: TRBV11-2; D gene: TRBD1; J gene: TRBJ1-2; CDR3 protein: ASSGRAGGWSNYGYT
V gene: TRBV6-5; D gene: NA; J gene: TRBJ2-2; CDR3 protein: ASSPSGELF
V gene: TRBV7-9; D gene: TRBD1; J gene: TRBJ2-7; CDR3 protein: ASSSLDRGNSYEQY
V gene: TRBV2; D gene: NA; J gene: NA; CDR3 protein: ASTSWGGGYEQY
V gene: TRBV19; D gene: NA; J gene: TRBJ1-2; CDR3 protein: ASSSGMSASGYT
V gene: TRBV7-8; D gene: TRBD2; J gene: TRBJ2-3; CDR3 protein: ASSGSGGPSTDTQY
V gene: TRBV6-5; D gene: NA; J gene: TRBJ2-7; CDR3 protein: ASSYSGRDSYEQY
V gene: TRBV5-1; D gene: TRBD1; J gene: TRBJ1-2; CDR3 protein: ASALGGAQGTGYT